This TCR beta chain was obtained from a study of blood T cell repertoires in COVID-19. The overall study: Sample material is recorded as cDNA or gDNA derived from T cells, B-cell-depleted T cells, or PBMCs.

This clone was counted many times. Trimming stripped 6 bases from V and 0 bases from J, with 10 bases between. CDR3 length: 14 amino acids. CDR1 and CDR2 from the germline V gene are SGHDN and FVKESK. Authors' processing steps: Amplification of reference gene primers provided the estimated nucleated cell counts. The assay was immunoSEQ multiplex PCR, and TCRdb's table has in-frame clones only and misses some. V and J calls and clone size are copied from that table; D and trimming were computed from the DNA. The profile shows 110,000 to 150,000 clones, about 80% of them singletons. The source material was peripheral blood. The source is an elderly woman with acute or convalescent COVID-19. This chain links TRBV14 with TRBJ2-3; D is possibly TRBD2 (6 bases). CDR3 residues: CASRSGTSTDTQYF. DNA of the CDR3: TGTGCCAGCAGATCCGGGACTAGCACAGATACGCAGTATTTT. Full variable domain (rest looked up from reference TRBV14 and TRBJ2-3): EAGVTQFPSHSVIEKGQTVTLRCDPISGHDNLYWYRRVMGKEIKFLLHFVKESKQDESGMPNNRFLAERTGGTYSTLKVQPAELEDSGVYFCASRSGTSTDTQYFGPGTRLTVL.